These 20 T cell receptor beta chains share one sample of origin, sequenced in a study of T cell changes during pregnancy in multiple sclerosis. Here immunoSEQ multiplex PCR was the method, and the copy in TCRdb shows in-frame clones only, minus some. This table has around 33,000 clones, 92% appearing once. Sample: CD4+ T cells from peripheral blood mononuclear cells, taken after pregnancy. The receptors stem from a female donor with multiple sclerosis, enrolled in a pregnancy study.

The chain has TRBV4-2 and TRBJ1-5, with 11 bases matching TRBD1. The J segment lost 0 bases and the V segment lost 4 bases, leaving 2 bases of the junction unmatched. CDR1 and CDR2 (germline): LGHNA, YNFKEQ. The CDR3 is 16 amino acids. CDR3 DNA sequence: TGTGCCAGCAGCCTGGGACAGGGGGATAGCAATCAGCCCCAGCATTTT. Translated, it gives CASSLGQGDSNQPQHF.

CDR3 protein: CASSLFAGTNTGELFF. CDR3 sequence (DNA): TGTGCCAGCAGCTTATTTGCGGGGACGAACACCGGGGAGCTGTTTTTT. The chain recombines TRBV7-2 with TRBJ2-2, with D perhaps matching TRBD2 (6 bases). Germline-derived CDR1 and CDR2 are SGHTA and FQGNSA. V was trimmed by 2 bases and J by 0 bases, leaving 10 bases between them. The CDR3 is 16 amino acids.

The V gene is TRBV19, the J gene TRBJ1-4; 10 bases map to TRBD1. V trimming: 1 base; J trimming: 8 bases; junction bases outside the gene matches: 4. The V gene's germline CDR1 is LNHDA and CDR2 SQIVND (reference sequence). The CDR3 contains 15 residues. The CDR3 is CASSIGDRGFEKLFF. In DNA, the CDR3 is TGTGCCAGTAGTATAGGGGACAGGGGATTCGAAAAACTGTTTTTT.

V is TRBV5-4 and J is TRBJ2-3; possibly TRBD2 for D (5 bases). This CDR3 region has 15 residues. Germline V gene lookup returns CDR1 SGHNT and CDR2 YYREEE (reference sequence). V was clipped by 0 bases and J by 5 bases, with 13 bases between them. Here the CDR3 DNA reads TGTGCCAGCAGCTTGGGTTCGGGATTTCGAGATACGCAGTATTTT. This translates into CASSLGSGFRDTQYF.

The V gene is TRBV9, the J gene TRBJ2-5, with 9 nucleotides matching TRBD1. The CDR3 length is 15 residues. Germline values: CDR1 SGDLS, CDR2 YYNGEE. The V gene end was trimmed by 3 bases and the J gene end by 2 bases; junction bases not matched to a gene: 5. This CDR3 is CASSALGQGQETQYF. The CDR3 region has the DNA TGTGCCAGCAGCGCATTGGGACAGGGACAAGAGACCCAGTACTTC.

This chain links TRBV7-2 with TRBJ1-5; D not certain. Trimming took 1 base from V and 6 from J, leaving 10 bases between them. This CDR3 comprises 14 residues. Germline CDR1 is SGHTA and CDR2 is FQGNSA. CDR3 protein: CASSLDSSGQPQHF. DNA for the CDR3: TGTGCCAGCAGCTTAGACTCGTCCGGTCAGCCCCAGCATTTT.

V usage is TRBV30 and J usage is TRBJ2-3, with D perhaps matching TRBD1 (6 bases). The CDR3 covers 14 residues. V lost 1 base and J 2 bases, leaving 10 bases between the germline ends. Per germline, CDR1 GTSNPN and CDR2 SVGIG (reference sequence). The CDR3: CAWSEGTPTDTQYF. The CDR3 coding sequence is TGTGCCTGGAGTGAGGGGACACCCACAGATACGCAGTATTTT.

This sequence joins TRBV27 and TRBJ2-7; the D gene is possibly TRBD1 (5 bases). The length of the CDR3 is 13 residues. Trimming shortened V by 6 bases and J by 1 base, and 10 bases separated the two germline ends. Per germline, CDR1 MNHEY and CDR2 SMNVEV (reference sequence). CDR3 protein: CASRRTGSYEQYF. DNA for the CDR3: TGTGCCAGCAGGCGCACAGGTTCCTACGAGCAGTACTTC.

V and J are TRBV18 and TRBJ1-1; D gene ambiguous. The V gene lost 4 bases and the J gene lost 1 base, with 7 bases spanning the gap. Germline CDR1 reads KGHSH; CDR2 reads LQKENI. This CDR3 region has 13 residues. The CDR3 loop is CASSRLENTEAFF. For the CDR3, the DNA is TGTGCCAGCTCACGTTTAGAGAACACTGAAGCTTTCTTT.

The table lists this clone with a few counts. CDR3: CASSSTVRGALNEQFF. As DNA, the CDR3 is TGTGCCAGCTCATCTACCGTCCGCGGGGCCCTCAATGAGCAGTTCTTC. J is TRBJ2-1 and V is TRBV18; a possible D gene is TRBD2 (6 bases). The germline V gene encodes CDR1 KGHSH and CDR2 LQKENI. The CDR3 runs 16 residues. V dropped 5 bases and J dropped 6 bases, with 20 bases sitting between them.

The CDR3 loop reads CASREVARYEQYF. CDR3 DNA: TGTGCCAGTCGAGAAGTAGCCCGATACGAGCAGTACTTC. V is TRBV27 and J is TRBJ2-7; D not certain. Trimming removed 9 bases at V and 4 bases at J, with 16 bases between. Germline loops: CDR1 MNHEY, CDR2 SMNVEV (reference sequence). CDR3 length equals 13 residues.

V gene TRBV7-2 combines with J gene TRBJ1-1; TRBD1 aligns across 7 bases. V shed 8 bases and J 1 base; nucleotides not matched to a gene: 7. This CDR3 region has 14 residues. Germline V gives CDR1 SGHTA, CDR2 FQGNSA. CDR3 sequence (DNA): TGTGCCAGCTGCCGGGACAGAACGAACACTGAAGCTTTCTTT. Its translation: CASCRDRTNTEAFF.

This clone was observed once. V is TRBV11-3 and J is TRBJ2-3, with 7 bases matching TRBD1. The CDR3 extends over 17 amino acids. The germline gives CDR1 SGHNT, CDR2 YENEEA. Losses at the gene ends were 0 bases for V and 3 bases for J; bases not matched to a gene: 9. The CDR3 reads CASSLDRGSIGTDTQYF. For the CDR3, the DNA is TGTGCCAGCAGCTTAGACAGGGGGTCGATTGGTACAGATACGCAGTATTTT.

V usage is TRBV5-6 and J usage is TRBJ1-3; D is perhaps TRBD1 (5 bases). There are 15 residues in the CDR3. The V end was cut by 0 bases, the J end by 4 bases, with 11 bases between. CDR1 and CDR2 (germline): SGHDT, YYEEEE. In DNA, the CDR3 is TGTGCCAGCAGCTTGGCCGGGGGGTTCGGAAACACCATATATTTT. Translation: CASSLAGGFGNTIYF.

The chain couples TRBV2 to TRBJ2-5, with 8 bases fitting TRBD2. The CDR3 totals 16 residues. The germline gives CDR1 SNHLY, CDR2 FYNNEI. J was trimmed by 1 base and V by 6 bases; bases with no gene match: 10. This CDR3 reads CASRRSGTSLQETQYF. In nucleotides, the CDR3 is TGTGCCAGCAGGAGGTCGGGGACTAGTCTCCAAGAGACCCAGTACTTC.

The rearrangement joins TRBV7-3 to TRBJ2-3, with TRBD2 matching over 12 bases. Germline values: CDR1 SGHTA, CDR2 FQGTGA. The CDR3 is 15 residues long. V dropped 6 bases and J dropped 3; count of bases not matched to a gene: 4. In nucleotides, the CDR3 is TGTGCCAGCAGTCTAGCGGGAGGGCCAACAGATACGCAGTATTTT. Translating gives CASSLAGGPTDTQYF. The entire variable domain, with the rest obtained from reference TRBV7-3 and TRBJ2-3, is as follows: GAGVSQTPSNKVTEKGKYVELRCDPISGHTALYWYRQSLGQGPEFLIYFQGTGAADDSGLPNDRFFAVRPEGSVSTLKIQRTERGDSAVYLCASSLAGGPTDTQYFGPGTRLTVL.

The chain combines TRBV28 with TRBJ1-5; possibly TRBD1 for D (6 bases). The germline CDR1 and CDR2 sequences are MDHEN and SYDVKM. The V gene lost 5 bases and the J gene lost 6 bases, with 17 bases spanning the gap. The CDR3 consists of 15 residues. In DNA, the CDR3 is TGTGCCAGCAGTCACCGGACAGCCGGCGGTCAGCCCCAGCATTTT. Translating gives CASSHRTAGGQPQHF.

The chain uses TRBV6-6 and TRBJ2-1; TRBD1 is a possible D gene (6 bases). There are 15 residues in the CDR3. CDR1 is MNHNY, CDR2 SVGAGI, per germline (reference sequence). Trimming shortened V by 7 bases and J by 4 bases, and 17 bases separated the two germline ends. The CDR3 loop is CASTDVRGQYNEQFF. DNA for the CDR3: TGTGCCAGCACCGACGTGAGGGGACAATACAATGAGCAGTTCTTC.

The chain combines TRBV19 with TRBJ2-7; TRBD1 might be the D (5 bases). CDR1 is LNHDA and CDR2 is SQIVND in the germline V gene (reference sequence). CDR3 length equals 16 residues. The V end was cut by 0 bases, the J end by 3 bases, with 15 bases between. CDR3 bases: TGTGCCAGTAGTATAGATCACCAGGGCCCCTTCTACGAGCAGTACTTC. Amino acids: CASSIDHQGPFYEQYF.

The rearrangement links TRBV29-1 to TRBJ2-3; D is possibly TRBD2 (5 bases). The CDR3 runs 15 residues. From germline, CDR1 is SQVTM and CDR2 ANQGSEA. V lost 4 bases and J lost 0, with 14 bases in between. CDR3 loop: CSVVGSGLSTDTQYF. In DNA form, the CDR3 reads TGCAGCGTTGTGGGCAGCGGACTGAGCACAGATACGCAGTATTTT.